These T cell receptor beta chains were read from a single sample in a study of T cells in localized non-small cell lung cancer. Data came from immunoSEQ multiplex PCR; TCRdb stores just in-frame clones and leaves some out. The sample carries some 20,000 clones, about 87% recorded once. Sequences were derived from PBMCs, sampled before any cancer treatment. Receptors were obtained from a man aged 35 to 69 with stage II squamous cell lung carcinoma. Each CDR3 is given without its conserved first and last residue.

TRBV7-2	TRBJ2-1	ASSLVRTSGSKINNEQF
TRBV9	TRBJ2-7	ASSVASGGAYEQY
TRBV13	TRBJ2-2	ASSLGQGGTGELF
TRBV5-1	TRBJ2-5	ASSWGHPNRAQY
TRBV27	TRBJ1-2	ASSFNRARVYGYT
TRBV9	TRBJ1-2	ASSVDHRGQGGYT
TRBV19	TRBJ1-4	ASSMGLENEKLF
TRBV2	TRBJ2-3	ASSASRYTQY
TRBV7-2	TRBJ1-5	ASRREGTAGQPQH
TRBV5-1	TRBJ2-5	ASSLVKAGGETQY
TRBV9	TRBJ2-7	ASSVDAASLYEQY
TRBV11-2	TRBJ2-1	ASSLDPPGGSYNEQF
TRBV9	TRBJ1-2	ASSAGTGYT
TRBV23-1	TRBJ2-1	ASSRTRDRAYNEQF
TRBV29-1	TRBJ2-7	SAAGTAGYEQY
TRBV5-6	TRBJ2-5	ASSSQVAVVVVETQY
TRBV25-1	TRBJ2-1	ASSEPGLARNNEQF
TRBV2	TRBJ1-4	ASSEMVGLANEKLF
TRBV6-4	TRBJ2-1	ASSPSGVSYNEQF
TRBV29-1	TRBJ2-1	SVAWTGWGNEQF
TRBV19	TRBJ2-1	ASSIGRERSYNEQF
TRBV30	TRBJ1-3	AWDGSGNTIY
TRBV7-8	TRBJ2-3	ASSLGLAVQDTQY
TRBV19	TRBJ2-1	ASSIDRDLRMVQF
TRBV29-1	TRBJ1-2	SVVQGADYGYT
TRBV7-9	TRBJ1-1	ASRRAGGEYTEAF
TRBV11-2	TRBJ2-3	ASSPRGFSTDTQY